The 14 T cell receptor beta chains presented below share a single source sample, sequenced in a study of shared clonotypes between healthy human individuals. The assay was immunoSEQ multiplex PCR, and TCRdb's table has in-frame clones only and misses some. The data contain fewer than 1.8 million clones, approximately 98.5% of them singletons. Sequenced sample: naive CD4+ T cells sorted from blood. Specified subset: CD45RA+ positively selected. The receptors here all came from a man under 40 in good health.

Here the CDR3 reads CASSFSSGRGGLDTQYF. CDR3 DNA: TGTGCCAGCAGCTTTTCCTCCGGGAGGGGGGGTTTGGATACGCAGTATTTT. The chain is built from TRBV28 and TRBJ2-3; TRBD2 matches 8 bases. V trimming: 6 bases; J trimming: 6 bases; junction bases outside the gene matches: 17. Germline lookup yields CDR1 MDHEN and CDR2 SYDVKM. This CDR3 has 17 amino acids.

The chain joins TRBV19 to TRBJ2-6; a possible D gene is TRBD1 (5 bases). Trimming stripped 6 bases from V and 0 bases from J, with 15 bases between. This CDR3 has 17 residues. Germline V gives CDR1 LNHDA, CDR2 SQIVND (reference sequence). The CDR3 loop is CASSVQGLRSGANVLTF. The CDR3 region has the DNA TGTGCCAGTAGCGTCCAGGGCCTCCGCTCTGGGGCCAACGTCCTGACTTTC.

The chain is built from TRBV12-2 and TRBJ2-5. TRBV12-2 is a recognized pseudogene. This CDR3 comprises 17 residues. The CDR3 nucleotides read TGTGCAAGTCGCTTAGTCGGGGGCAGGGGTAATTCGGAGACCCAGTACTTC. Its translation: CASRLVGGRGNSETQYF.

This clone has just a few counts. The chain has TRBV7-2 and TRBJ2-1; D remains unclear. V was cut by 3 bases and J by 3 bases, with 12 bases left in between. Germline V lookup: CDR1 SGHTA, CDR2 FQGNSA. This CDR3 comprises 15 residues. The CDR3 DNA reads as TGTGCCAGCAGCTTGGGCAGCCCCGACTACAATGAGCAGTTCTTC. This gives the protein CASSLGSPDYNEQFF. The full variable domain, its missing parts supplied by reference TRBV7-2 and TRBJ2-1, is GAGVSQSPSNKVTEKGKDVELRCDPISGHTALYWYRQSLGQGLEFLIYFQGNSAPDKSGLPSDRFSAERTGGSVSTLTIQRTQQEDSAVYLCASSLGSPDYNEQFFGPGTRLTVL.

Remarks on this clone: The same CDR3 is also encoded by other DNA sequences in this sample. This chain joins TRBV2 and TRBJ2-7; D gene ambiguous. The V gene lost 4 bases and the J gene lost 2 bases, with 6 bases spanning the gap. The CDR3 covers 12 residues. Germline values: CDR1 SNHLY, CDR2 FYNNEI. CDR3 sequence: CASSVGTYEQYF. In nucleotides, the CDR3 is TGTGCCAGCAGTGTTGGAACCTACGAGCAGTACTTC.

The gene calls are TRBV6-5 and TRBJ2-7; D possibly corresponds to TRBD1 (6 bases). V lost 0 bases and J 7 bases, leaving 13 bases between the germline ends. Germline V CDR1 and CDR2: MNHEY, SVGAGI. The CDR3 is 14 residues long. CDR3 DNA: TGTGCCAGCAGTTACTCGATACCCCAGGGGGAGCAGTACTTC. Translated: CASSYSIPQGEQYF.

V and J are TRBV15 and TRBJ1-3, with a tentative D call TRBD1 (6 bases). CDR3 size: 18 residues. The V gene lost 0 bases and the J gene lost 0 bases, with 15 bases spanning the gap. Germline values: CDR1 LNHNV, CDR2 YYDKDF (reference sequence). CDR3 region: CATSRDYGTGSSGNTIYF. The CDR3 nucleotides are TGTGCCACCAGCAGAGATTATGGAACAGGGTCCTCTGGAAACACCATATATTTT.

J is TRBJ2-1 and V is TRBV18; D is tentatively TRBD1 or TRBD2 (5 bases each). Trimming removed 4 bases at V and 7 bases at J, with 11 bases between. The CDR3 contains 13 residues. Germline CDR1 is KGHSH and CDR2 is LQKENI. The CDR3 DNA sequence: TGTGCCAGCTCACAGACAGCGGATAATGAGCAGTTCTTC. Its protein product is CASSQTADNEQFF. Together with reference TRBV18 and TRBJ2-1, the CDR3 gives the full variable domain: NAGVMQNPRHLVRRRGQEARLRCSPMKGHSHVYWYRQLPEEGLKFMVYLQKENIIDESGMPKERFSAEFPKEGPSILRIQQVVRGDSAAYFCASSQTADNEQFFGPGTRLTVL.

The rearrangement uses TRBV5-1 and TRBJ2-1; 7 bases map to TRBD2. Germline assignment: CDR1 SGHRS and CDR2 YFSETQ. CDR3 length equals 15 residues. Trimming cost V 7 bases and J 5 bases; bases outside gene matches: 12. The CDR3 DNA reads TGCGCCAGCGCATCGCCTAGCGGTAACAACAATGAGCAGTTCTTC. Translated, it gives CASASPSGNNNEQFF.

This clone was detected once. The genes are TRBV4-2 and TRBJ2-5; no reliable D call. Per the germline V gene, CDR1 is LGHNA and CDR2 is YNFKEQ. The V end lost 5 bases, the J end lost 5 bases, and 12 bases lay between the germline ends. The CDR3 totals 13 residues. The CDR3 DNA reads as TGTGCCAGCAGCTTGTGGCATCTGGAGACCCAGTACTTC. This translates into CASSLWHLETQYF.

The V gene is TRBV27, the J gene TRBJ2-7; 11 bases map to TRBD2. The CDR3 spans 15 residues. With V trimmed by 5 bases and J by 4 bases, 7 bases remained unmatched. Germline V gene sequence: CDR1 MNHEY, CDR2 SMNVEV (reference sequence). CDR3 DNA sequence: TGTGCCAGCAGTCGGCGCCTAGCGGGAGGTTACGAGCAGTACTTC. Protein: CASSRRLAGGYEQYF.

The chain has TRBV15 and TRBJ2-1; D is undetermined. Germline-derived CDR1 and CDR2 are LNHNV and YYDKDF (reference sequence). V was trimmed by 2 bases and J by 0 bases, leaving 14 bases between them. The CDR3 contains 17 residues. The CDR3 bases are TGTGCCACCAGCAGAACGCGGACGGTAGGCTCCTACAATGAGCAGTTCTTC. Translation: CATSRTRTVGSYNEQFF. Combining the CDR3 with reference TRBV15 and TRBJ2-1 gives the whole variable domain DAMVIQNPRYQVTQFGKPVTLSCSQTLNHNVMYWYQQKSSQAPKLLFHYYDKDFNNEADTPDNFQSRRPNTSFCFLDIRSPGLGDTAMYLCATSRTRTVGSYNEQFFGPGTRLTVL.

The chain joins TRBV13 to TRBJ1-3; tentatively, D is TRBD1 (6 bases). V lost 3 bases, J lost 2 bases, and 8 bases lay in between. Germline CDR1 is PRHDT and CDR2 is FYEKMQ (reference sequence). The CDR3 is 14 amino acids. Here the CDR3 DNA reads TGTGCCAGCAGCTTCTACAGGGCTGGAAACACCATATATTTT. It yields the protein CASSFYRAGNTIYF.

The chain uses TRBV27 and TRBJ2-1, with 13 bases identical to TRBD2. In germline, CDR1 is MNHEY, CDR2 SMNVEV (reference sequence). Trimming removed 7 bases from V and 5 bases from J; junction bases left unmatched: 5. This CDR3 spans 15 amino acids. The CDR3 DNA sequence: TGTGCCAGCACCCCGGGACTAGCGGGAAACAATGAGCAGTTCTTC. Translating gives CASTPGLAGNNEQFF.